Reported below is one TCR beta chain. Original data processing: Scientists estimated how many nucleated cells there were by amplifying reference gene primers. Sequencing was performed with immunoSEQ multiplex PCR; in TCRdb, only in-frame clones are kept and a portion is missing. V and J calls and clone size are given by that table; D and trimming were obtained from the DNA. The sample holds approximately 150,000 clones, approximately 91% seen once. This entry comes from a study of blood T cell repertoires in COVID-19. Whole-study context: Nucleic acid was either cDNA or gDNA, and it came from T cells, B-cell-depleted T cells, or PBMCs.

Losses at the gene ends were 6 bases for V and 5 bases for J; bases not matched to a gene: 0. There are 12 residues in the CDR3. The germline V gene encodes CDR1 LGHDT and CDR2 YNNKEL (reference sequence). V and J are TRBV3-1 (or the pseudogene TRBV3-2) and TRBJ2-1; TRBD1 matches at 8 bases. This TCR derives from a man between 65 and 85 years old with acute or convalescent COVID-19. Sample: peripheral blood. The DNA for the CDR3 is TGTGCCAGCAGACAGGGGGACAATGAGCAGTTCTTC. Amino acid sequence: CASRQGDNEQFF.